The subject of this entry is one T cell receptor (beta chain). As yet, its antigen is unknown. Germline V gene sequence: CDR1 SGHRS, CDR2 YFSETQ. The CDR3 length is 10 residues. The V gene lost 3 bases and the J gene lost 13 bases, with 11 bases spanning the gap. This specimen comes from a study of cytomegalovirus exposure and HLA in healthy donors. PCR was performed using 60 Vbeta and 13 Jbeta primers. The protocol was immunoSEQ multiplex PCR, while the TCRdb copy is restricted to in-frame clones and leaves out a portion. The data contain about 140,000 clones, 60% to 85% of them singletons. Study-level findings and limits: Reports indicate that TCR beta sequences accurately predicted the HLA-A and HLA-B alleles of most subjects. In vitro experiments confirmed that three CMV-associated chains were specific for CMV antigens. Several of the most significant clusters appeared, in a later analysis, to be linked to common viral pathogens.

The TCR comes from a male donor in good health and CMV-seronegative. The sequencing input was PBMCs. J is TRBJ2-7 and V is TRBV5-1; D may be TRBD2 (5 bases). CDR3 DNA: TGCGCCAGCAGCTCCGGAGGTTTATACTTC. Residues: CASSSGGLYF.